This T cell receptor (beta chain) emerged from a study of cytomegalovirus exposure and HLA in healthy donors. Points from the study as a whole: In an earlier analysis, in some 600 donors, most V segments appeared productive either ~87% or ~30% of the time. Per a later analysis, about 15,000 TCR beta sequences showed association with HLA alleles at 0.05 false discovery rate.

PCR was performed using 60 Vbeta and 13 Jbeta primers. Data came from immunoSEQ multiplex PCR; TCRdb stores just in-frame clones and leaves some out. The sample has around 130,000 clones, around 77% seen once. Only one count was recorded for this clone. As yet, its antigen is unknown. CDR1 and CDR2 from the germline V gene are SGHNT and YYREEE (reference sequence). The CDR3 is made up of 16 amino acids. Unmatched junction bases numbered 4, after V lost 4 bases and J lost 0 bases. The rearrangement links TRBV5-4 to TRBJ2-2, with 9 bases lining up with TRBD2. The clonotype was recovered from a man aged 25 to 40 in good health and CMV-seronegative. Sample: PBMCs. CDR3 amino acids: CASSQRGAANTGELFF. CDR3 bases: TGTGCCAGCAGCCAGCGGGGGGCCGCGAACACCGGGGAGCTGTTTTTT.